This TCR beta chain was identified during a study of blood T cell repertoires in COVID-19. The wider study: Whether acute or convalescent, the COVID-19 samples came from the United States, Italy and Spain. Sources were T cells, B-cell-depleted T cells, or PBMCs; the material itself was cDNA or gDNA.

CDR3 length: 15 residues. Germline V gene lookup returns CDR1 SGHVS and CDR2 FQNEAQ. V dropped 1 base and J dropped 7 bases, with 17 bases sitting between them. The authors' processing: From reference gene primer amplification, estimates of nucleated cell counts were derived. Assay: immunoSEQ multiplex PCR; the TCRdb copy retains only in-frame clones and omits some. The DNA gave D and trimming, while V, J and clone size come from that table. The sample holds fewer than 150,000 clones, around 80% seen once. The specimen sequenced was peripheral blood. V is TRBV7-8 and J is TRBJ2-7; perhaps TRBD2 as D (6 bases). This sequence originates from a man between 65 and 85 years old with acute or convalescent COVID-19. The CDR3 DNA reads as TGTGCCAGCAGCTTAGTCGCCACATTGGAGGGGGAGCAGTACTTC. This codes for CASSLVATLEGEQYF.